The 3 T cell receptor beta chains reported below all come from one sample, sequenced in a study of CD8+CD57+ T cells in acquired aplastic anemia. Patients chosen for sequencing had CD8+CD57+ cells that had expanded, as shown by flow cytometry. Genomic DNA served as template for TCR beta VDJ and CDR3 profiling. TCRdb re-called the reads through MiXCR, storing one row per CDR3 protein. The sample carries more than 95,000 distinct CDR3 sequences, nearly 40% recorded once. The sample consisted of sorted CD4+, CD8+, or CD8+CD57+ T cells (not recorded which) from PBMCs. The receptors here all came from a human donor with aplastic anemia.

As for this clonotype: One end of the junction is discordant with germline, which a read error may explain. The gene calls are TRBV7-7 and TRBJ2-1; 10 bases match TRBD1. Germline CDR1 SSHAT, CDR2 FNYEAQ (reference sequence). The CDR3 loop spans 15 amino acids. The CDR3 is CASSFRQGALNEQFF. The DNA for the CDR3 is TGTGCTAGCAGCTTTAGACAGGGGGCGCTCAATGAGCAGTTCTTC. The full variable domain, completed using reference TRBV7-7 and TRBJ2-1, is GAGVSQSPRYKVTKRGQDVTLRCDPISSHATLYWYQQALGQGPEFLTYFNYEAQPDKSGLPSDRFSAERPEGSISTLTIQRTEQRDSAMYRCASSFRQGALNEQFFGPGTRLTVL.

The chain combines TRBV2 with TRBJ2-5, with TRBD2 matching over 11 bases. Germline CDR1 SNHLY, CDR2 FYNNEI. The CDR3 contains 12 residues. The CDR3 DNA follows: TGTGTAGTAGCGGGGGGGCGTGAGACCCAGTACTTC. Its protein is CVVAGGRETQYF. Full variable domain (remainder filled in from reference TRBV2 and TRBJ2-5): EPEVTQTPSHQVTQMGQEVILRCVPISNHLYFYWYRQILGQKVEFLVSFYNNEISEKSEIFDDQFSVERPDGSNFTLKIRSTKLEDSAMYFCVVAGGRETQYFGPGTRLLVL.

Many counts were recorded for this clonotype. The chain joins TRBV2 to TRBJ1-2; weak D call: TRBD1 (6 bases). The germline gives CDR1 SNHLY, CDR2 FYNNEI. The length of the CDR3 is 13 residues. Trimming took off 5 bases at V and 7 bases at J, with 14 bases between the two ends. The CDR3 is CASSYREGGGYTF. CDR3 nucleotides: TGTGCCAGCAGTTACAGGGAGGGGGGTGGCTACACCTTC. Together with reference TRBV2 and TRBJ1-2, the CDR3 gives the full variable domain: EPEVTQTPSHQVTQMGQEVILRCVPISNHLYFYWYRQILGQKVEFLVSFYNNEISEKSEIFDDQFSVERPDGSNFTLKIRSTKLEDSAMYFCASSYREGGGYTFGSGTRLTVV.